The sequence of this T cell receptor (beta chain) was determined in a study of identical twins. The CDR3 is made up of 16 amino acids. Germline CDR1 and CDR2: SGHTA and FQGNSA. The junction had 3 bases not matched to a gene; V was cut back by 2 bases and J by 0 bases. The sample holds a few counts of this clonotype. Template switching added a universal primer site, and cDNA bore unique molecular identifiers. TCRdb recomputed calls from the 5' RACE reads with MiXCR, one row per CDR3 protein. The sample has hundreds of thousands of distinct CDR3 sequences; roughly 20% are singletons. These sequences were also reported in another study, on T cells expressing NK-cell markers.

Sequenced material: PBMCs. This clonotype was sampled from a woman younger than 30 in good health. The genes are TRBV7-2 and TRBJ2-2; 7 nucleotides match TRBD2. This CDR3 is CASSLFGGANTGELFF. CDR3 bases: TGTGCCAGCAGCTTATTTGGGGGGGCGAACACCGGGGAGCTGTTTTTT.